The table lists the clone carrying this T cell receptor (beta chain) with many counts. The data derive from a study of early T cells in non-severe SARS-CoV-2 infection. Separate cDNA molecules each had unique molecular identifiers attached to them. One entry per CDR3 protein results from TCRdb running MiXCR on the 5' RACE reads. The table lists about 64,000 distinct CDR3 sequences, approximately 8.8% of them singletons, with around an eighth in the top ten. This CDR3 is 15 amino acids long. V lost 4 bases to trimming and J lost 4 bases; unmatched junction nucleotides: 4. Germline V gene lookup returns CDR1 MGHRA and CDR2 YSYEKL.

The sequence came from an adult who was a healthcare worker with PCR-confirmed SARS-CoV-2 infection or an uninfected control (not recorded which). The chain links TRBV4-1 to TRBJ2-2, with 9 bases matching TRBD2. The material was whole blood, obtained at baseline. DNA of the CDR3: TGCGCCAGCAGCCTCGGACTAGCGTCCACCGGGGAGCTGTTTTTT. Its protein product is CASSLGLASTGELFF.